The subject of this entry is one T cell receptor (beta chain). This entry belongs to a study of shared T cell receptors in the human thymus. Assay: immunoSEQ multiplex PCR; the TCRdb copy retains only in-frame clones and omits some. The table includes 700,000 or so clones, 70% to 90% detected once. The CDR3 is made up of 18 amino acids. CDR1 and CDR2 from the germline V gene are MRHNA and SNTAGT. Trimming pared 6 bases from V and 4 bases from J, leaving 28 bases between. These same data were also listed under a study on human thymus T cells.

The V and J genes are TRBV6-4 and TRBJ2-7; D may be TRBD2 (5 bases). The sequenced sample consisted of thymocytes. The TCR was taken from a girl less than two years old with a congenital heart defect. CDR3 sequence: CASRLTLSGMKLGYEQYF. CDR3 DNA: TGTGCCAGCAGGCTAACGCTATCGGGGATGAAACTCGGGTACGAGCAGTACTTC.